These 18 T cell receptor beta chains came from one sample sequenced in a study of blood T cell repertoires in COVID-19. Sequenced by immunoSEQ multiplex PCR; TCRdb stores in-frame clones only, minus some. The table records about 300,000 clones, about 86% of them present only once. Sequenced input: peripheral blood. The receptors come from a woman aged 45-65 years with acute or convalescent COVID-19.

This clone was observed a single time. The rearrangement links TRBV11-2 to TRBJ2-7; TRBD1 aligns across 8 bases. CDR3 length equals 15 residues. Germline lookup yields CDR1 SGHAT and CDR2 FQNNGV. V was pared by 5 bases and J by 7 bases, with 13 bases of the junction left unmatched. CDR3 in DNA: TGTGCCAGCAGCCGAAACAGGGGGTATCCGGGAGAGCAGTACTTC. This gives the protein CASSRNRGYPGEQYF.

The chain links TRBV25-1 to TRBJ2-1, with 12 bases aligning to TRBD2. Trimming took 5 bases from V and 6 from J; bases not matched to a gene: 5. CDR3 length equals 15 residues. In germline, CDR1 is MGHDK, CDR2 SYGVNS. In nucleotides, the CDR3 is TGTGCCAGCAGTTCGCCTAGCGGGGGGGCCAATGAGCAGTTCTTC. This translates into CASSSPSGGANEQFF.

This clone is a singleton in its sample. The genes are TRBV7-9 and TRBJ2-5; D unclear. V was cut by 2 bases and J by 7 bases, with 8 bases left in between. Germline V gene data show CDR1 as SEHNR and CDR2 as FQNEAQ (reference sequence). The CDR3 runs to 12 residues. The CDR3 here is CASSLQELTQYF. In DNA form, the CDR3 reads TGTGCCAGCAGCTTACAAGAGTTGACCCAGTACTTC.

The CDR3 sequence: CASSPRAGQNEKLFF. The CDR3 DNA reads TGTGCCAGCTCACCAAGGGCAGGGCAGAATGAAAAACTGTTTTTT. J is TRBJ1-4 and V is TRBV18, with D possibly being TRBD1 (5 bases). The length of the CDR3 is 15 residues. With 2 bases removed from V and 5 bases from J, the gap between germline ends came to 12 bases. Germline CDR1 reads KGHSH; CDR2 reads LQKENI. The variable domain in full, with the rest retrieved from reference TRBV18 and TRBJ1-4, is NAGVMQNPRHLVRRRGQEARLRCSPMKGHSHVYWYRQLPEEGLKFMVYLQKENIIDESGMPKERFSAEFPKEGPSILRIQQVVRGDSAAYFCASSPRAGQNEKLFFGSGTQLSVL.

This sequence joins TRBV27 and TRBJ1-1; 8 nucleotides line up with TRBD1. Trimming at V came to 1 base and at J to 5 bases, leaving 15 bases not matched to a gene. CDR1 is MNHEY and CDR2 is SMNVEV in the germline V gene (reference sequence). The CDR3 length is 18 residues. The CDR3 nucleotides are TGTGCCAGCAGTTTATGGGTCGGGGCAGGGGGCGTAGGGACTGAAGCTTTCTTT. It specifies CASSLWVGAGGVGTEAFF.

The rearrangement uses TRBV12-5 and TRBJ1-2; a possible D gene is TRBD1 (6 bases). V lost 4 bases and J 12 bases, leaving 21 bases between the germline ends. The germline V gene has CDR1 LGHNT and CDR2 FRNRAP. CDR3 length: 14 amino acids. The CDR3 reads CASGWIGRAGADTF. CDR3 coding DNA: TGTGCTAGTGGTTGGATCGGGCGGGCAGGGGCAGACACCTTC.

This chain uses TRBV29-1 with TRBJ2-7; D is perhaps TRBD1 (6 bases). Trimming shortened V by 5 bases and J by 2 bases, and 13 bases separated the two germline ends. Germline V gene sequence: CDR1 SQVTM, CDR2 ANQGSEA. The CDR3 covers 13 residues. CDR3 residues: CSVLQGGTYEQYF. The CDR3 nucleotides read TGCAGCGTTCTACAGGGTGGCACCTACGAGCAGTACTTC.

The CDR3 reads CASSLRRGEETQYF. In nucleotides, the CDR3 is TGTGCCAGCAGTTTAAGACGGGGAGAAGAGACCCAGTACTTC. This chain links TRBV27 with TRBJ2-5; TRBD2 might be the D (5 bases). The CDR3 is made up of 14 amino acids. The germline V and J ends were trimmed by 2 bases and 3 bases, with 10 bases remaining between them. The V gene's germline CDR1 is MNHEY and CDR2 SMNVEV (reference sequence).

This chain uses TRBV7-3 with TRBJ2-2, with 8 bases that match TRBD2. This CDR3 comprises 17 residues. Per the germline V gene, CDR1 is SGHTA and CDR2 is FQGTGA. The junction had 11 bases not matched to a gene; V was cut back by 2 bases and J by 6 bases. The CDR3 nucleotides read TGTGCCAGCAGCTTACGTTCAGCGGGAGTGGTCGCCGGGGAGCTGTTTTTT. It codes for CASSLRSAGVVAGELFF.

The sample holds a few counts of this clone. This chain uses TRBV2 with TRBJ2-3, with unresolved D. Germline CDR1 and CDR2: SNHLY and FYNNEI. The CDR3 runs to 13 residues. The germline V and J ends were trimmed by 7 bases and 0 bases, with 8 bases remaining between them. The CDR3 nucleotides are TGTGCCAGCACCTTTTCCAGCACAGATACGCAGTATTTT. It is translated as CASTFSSTDTQYF.

The CDR3 sequence is CASSPTLGTGNTIYF. The DNA for the CDR3 is TGCGCCAGCAGCCCCACCCTCGGGACTGGAAACACCATATATTTT. V gene TRBV4-1 combines with J gene TRBJ1-3; no definite D call. Germline assignment: CDR1 MGHRA and CDR2 YSYEKL. The CDR3 sequence is 15 residues long. Trimming shortened V by 4 bases and J by 2 bases, and 12 bases separated the two germline ends.

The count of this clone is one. The CDR3 spells CASSGGAGAKNIQYF. The CDR3, as DNA: TGTGCCTCCTCGGGGGGAGCCGGAGCCAAAAACATTCAGTACTTC. The chain uses TRBV24-1 and TRBJ2-4; 7 nucleotides agree with TRBD2. This CDR3 contains 15 residues. CDR1 KGHDR and CDR2 SFDVKD come from the germline V gene. V shed 12 bases and J 0 bases; nucleotides not matched to a gene: 10.

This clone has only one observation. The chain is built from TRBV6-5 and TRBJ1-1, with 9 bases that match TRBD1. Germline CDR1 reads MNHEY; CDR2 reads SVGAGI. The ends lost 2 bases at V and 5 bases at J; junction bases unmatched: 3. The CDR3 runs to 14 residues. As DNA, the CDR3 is TGTGCCAGCAGTTACCGGGACAGGGCAACTGAAGCTTTCTTT. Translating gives CASSYRDRATEAFF.

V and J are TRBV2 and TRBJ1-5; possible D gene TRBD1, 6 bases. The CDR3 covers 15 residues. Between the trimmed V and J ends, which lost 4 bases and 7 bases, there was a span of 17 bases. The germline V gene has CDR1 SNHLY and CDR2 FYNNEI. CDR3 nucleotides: TGTGCCAGCAGTGTAGGGGGAAGACAAGGGCAGCCCCAGCATTTT. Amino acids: CASSVGGRQGQPQHF.

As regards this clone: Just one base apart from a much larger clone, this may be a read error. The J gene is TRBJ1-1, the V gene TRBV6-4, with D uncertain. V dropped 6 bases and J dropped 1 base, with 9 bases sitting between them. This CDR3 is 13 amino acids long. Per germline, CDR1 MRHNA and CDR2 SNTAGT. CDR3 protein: CASSASGNTEAFF. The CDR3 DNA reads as TGTGCCAGCAGCGCATCAGGGAACACTGAAGCTTTCTTT.

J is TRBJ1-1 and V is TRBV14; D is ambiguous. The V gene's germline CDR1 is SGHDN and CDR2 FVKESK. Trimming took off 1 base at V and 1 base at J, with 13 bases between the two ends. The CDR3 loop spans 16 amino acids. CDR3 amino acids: CASSQGSMSGNTEAFF. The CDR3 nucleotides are TGTGCCAGCAGCCAAGGTTCAATGTCGGGGAACACTGAAGCTTTCTTT.

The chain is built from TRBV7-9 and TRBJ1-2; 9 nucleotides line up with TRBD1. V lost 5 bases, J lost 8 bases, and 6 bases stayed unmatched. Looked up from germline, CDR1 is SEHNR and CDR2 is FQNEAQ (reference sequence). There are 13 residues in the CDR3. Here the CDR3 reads CASSQGQGDGYTF. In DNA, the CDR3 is TGTGCCAGCAGCCAGGGACAGGGAGACGGCTACACCTTC.

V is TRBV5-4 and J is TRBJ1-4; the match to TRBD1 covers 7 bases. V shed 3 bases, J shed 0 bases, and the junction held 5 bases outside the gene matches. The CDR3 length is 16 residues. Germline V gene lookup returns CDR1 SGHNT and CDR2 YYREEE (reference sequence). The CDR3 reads CASSSRDRATNEKLFF. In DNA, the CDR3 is TGTGCCAGCAGCTCAAGGGACAGAGCAACTAATGAAAAACTGTTTTTT.